The 27 T cell receptor beta chains below all came from one sample that was sequenced in a study of OX40 agonist ivuxolimab in advanced cancers. Data came from immunoSEQ multiplex PCR; TCRdb stores just in-frame clones and leaves some out. The table lists 76,000 or so clones, roughly nine tenths of them singletons. Material: CD4+ or CD8+ T cells sorted from blood, obtained in a trial of the OX40 agonist ivuxolimab. The receptors were gathered from an adult with an advanced solid tumor such as melanoma, head and neck, liver or kidney cancer.

The rearrangement links TRBV5-4 to TRBJ2-7; unclear D gene. Trimming removed 9 bases from V and 5 bases from J, with 21 bases in between. This CDR3 is 14 amino acids long. Germline CDR1 reads SGHNT; CDR2 reads YYREEE (reference sequence). CDR3 amino acids: CATRLDAPFHEQYF. The DNA of the CDR3 is TGTGCCACACGACTCGACGCCCCGTTCCACGAGCAGTACTTC.

The gene calls are TRBV23-1 and TRBJ2-4, with 7 nucleotides matching TRBD2. TRBV23-1 is labeled an ORF, and its function is uncertain. V dropped 6 bases and J dropped 6; count of bases not matched to a gene: 8. This CDR3 has 14 amino acids. In DNA form, the CDR3 reads TGCGCCAGCAGAGTTGAGGCTAGCGGAAACATTCAGTACTTC. This translates into CASRVEASGNIQYF.

The V gene is TRBV5-4, the J gene TRBJ2-7; TRBD2 matches at 7 bases. This CDR3 has 16 residues. Germline CDR1 is SGHNT and CDR2 is YYREEE (reference sequence). The J segment lost 6 bases and the V segment lost 7 bases, leaving 19 bases of the junction unmatched. CDR3: CASHIWGGEVVFEQYF. The CDR3 coding sequence is TGTGCCAGCCACATTTGGGGGGGAGAGGTCGTTTTCGAGCAGTACTTC.

With regard to this clone: Other DNA sequences in the same sample also yield this CDR3. The V gene is TRBV5-1, the J gene TRBJ2-1; the D gene is possibly TRBD2 (6 bases). With 2 bases removed from V and 4 bases from J, the gap between germline ends came to 7 bases. The CDR3 has 13 amino acids. The germline gives CDR1 SGHRS, CDR2 YFSETQ. CDR3 bases: TGCGCCAGCAGCTTAGGAGGGTACAATGAGCAGTTCTTC. This sequence encodes CASSLGGYNEQFF.

In this sample, this clone turned up once. V usage is TRBV9 and J usage is TRBJ2-7, with 11 bases fitting TRBD1. Germline-derived CDR1 and CDR2 are SGDLS and YYNGEE. The CDR3 is made up of 16 amino acids. V lost 4 bases and J lost 7; bases outside the gene matches: 13. The CDR3: CASSPRAGTGGWEQYF. The DNA of the CDR3 is TGTGCCAGCAGCCCTCGAGCCGGGACAGGGGGTTGGGAGCAGTACTTC.

Here the CDR3 reads CASSLAGSAAQETQYF. The CDR3 DNA reads TGCGCCAGCAGCTTGGCCGGGTCCGCGGCCCAAGAGACCCAGTACTTC. This chain links TRBV5-1 with TRBJ2-5; no firm D call. The CDR3 is 16 amino acids. Germline V gene lookup returns CDR1 SGHRS and CDR2 YFSETQ. V lost 0 bases and J 1 base, leaving 13 bases between the germline ends. The full variable domain, rest sourced from reference TRBV5-1 and TRBJ2-5, is KAGVTQTPRYLIKTRGQQVTLSCSPISGHRSVSWYQQTPGQGLQFLFEYFSETQRNKGNFPGRFSGRQFSNSRSEMNVSTLELGDSALYLCASSLAGSAAQETQYFGPGTRLLVL.

V is TRBV5-1 and J is TRBJ2-1; no reliable D call. Trimming removed 2 bases from V and 10 bases from J, with 10 bases in between. Germline CDR1 is SGHRS and CDR2 is YFSETQ. This CDR3 comprises 12 residues. The CDR3 is CASSLVSWEQFF. For the CDR3, the DNA is TGCGCCAGCAGCTTAGTTAGTTGGGAGCAGTTCTTC.

This chain connects TRBV5-4 to TRBJ2-7; 10 bases map to TRBD1. Trimming at V came to 0 bases and at J to 1 base, leaving 7 bases not matched to a gene. Germline V gives CDR1 SGHNT, CDR2 YYREEE (reference sequence). The CDR3 is 17 residues long. This CDR3 reads CASSLVRQGALSYEQYF. The CDR3 bases are TGTGCCAGCAGCTTGGTCAGACAGGGGGCCCTTTCCTACGAGCAGTACTTC.

The rearrangement uses TRBV7-8 and TRBJ2-1; no firm D call. V was cut by 5 bases and J by 0 bases, with 11 bases left in between. The CDR3 runs 15 residues. Germline V gene sequence: CDR1 SGHVS, CDR2 FQNEAQ. The CDR3 spells CASSPLTYSYNEQFF. In DNA form, the CDR3 reads TGTGCCAGCAGCCCCTTAACCTACTCCTACAATGAGCAGTTCTTC. Supplemented by reference TRBV7-8 and TRBJ2-1, the full variable domain reads GAGVSQSPRYKVAKRGQDVALRCDPISGHVSLFWYQQALGQGPEFLTYFQNEAQLDKSGLPSDRFFAERPEGSVSTLKIQRTQQEDSAVYLCASSPLTYSYNEQFFGPGTRLTVL.

The chain links TRBV7-9 to TRBJ1-2, with D tentatively TRBD1 (5 bases). The CDR3 loop spans 15 amino acids. Germline CDR1 is SEHNR and CDR2 is FQNEAQ (reference sequence). The V end was cut by 1 base, the J end by 5 bases, with 14 bases between. The CDR3 spells CASSLEVVRAYGYTF. The CDR3 coding sequence is TGTGCCAGCAGCTTAGAGGTTGTCAGGGCGTATGGCTACACCTTC.

This clone was observed a handful of times. The chain links TRBV29-1 to TRBJ1-1, with D perhaps TRBD1 (5 bases). The CDR3 has 13 residues. The V end was cut by 6 bases, the J end by 0 bases, with 11 bases between. The germline gives CDR1 SQVTM, CDR2 ANQGSEA. In DNA, the CDR3 is TGCAGCGTAGCAGGGTCGATGAACACTGAAGCTTTCTTT. Protein sequence: CSVAGSMNTEAFF.

A remark on this clone: The identical CDR3 is also encoded by other nucleotide sequences in the sample. This chain connects TRBV5-1 to TRBJ2-7; D possibly corresponds to TRBD1 (6 bases). Trimming cost V 4 bases and J 7 bases, with 12 bases left between them. This CDR3 contains 12 residues. CDR1 and CDR2 (germline): SGHRS, YFSETQ. The CDR3 region has the DNA TGCGCCAGCAGCCCGCACAGGGATGAGCAGTACTTC. This translates into CASSPHRDEQYF.

This chain connects TRBV9 to TRBJ1-2; possible D gene TRBD1, 5 bases. Per the germline V gene, CDR1 is SGDLS and CDR2 is YYNGEE. This CDR3 spans 16 amino acids. V gave up 0 bases and J gave up 4 bases, with 16 bases separating them. This chain's CDR3 is CASSVEAGFGGYGYTF. The CDR3 DNA is TGTGCCAGCAGCGTAGAGGCAGGGTTTGGGGGCTATGGCTACACCTTC.

The genes are TRBV27 and TRBJ2-2, with D possibly called TRBD1 or TRBD2 (5 bases each). CDR1 and CDR2 (germline): MNHEY, SMNVEV (reference sequence). V lost 6 bases, J lost 0 bases, and 14 bases lay in between. This CDR3 has 16 residues. The CDR3 nucleotides read TGTGCCAGCAGCCGACCGGGACGGTCGAACACCGGGGAGCTGTTTTTT. Translating it yields CASSRPGRSNTGELFF.

This chain uses TRBV30 with TRBJ1-5; no definite D call. The V end lost 0 bases, the J end lost 3 bases, and 6 bases lay between the germline ends. Germline V gene sequence: CDR1 GTSNPN, CDR2 SVGIG (reference sequence). The CDR3 is 13 amino acids. This CDR3 is CAWSVEHNQPQHF. CDR3 in DNA: TGTGCCTGGAGTGTAGAGCACAATCAGCCCCAGCATTTT.

The chain uses TRBV11-3 and TRBJ2-7; D is perhaps TRBD1 (6 bases). This CDR3 comprises 14 residues. The germline V gene has CDR1 SGHNT and CDR2 YENEEA. Trimming took off 2 bases at V and 1 base at J, with 9 bases between the two ends. DNA of the CDR3: TGTGCCAGCAGCTTAAGGACAGCTTCCTACGAGCAGTACTTC. Translating gives CASSLRTASYEQYF.

The J gene is TRBJ2-5, the V gene TRBV27; D is undetermined. Trimming took off 7 bases at V and 5 bases at J, with 5 bases between the two ends. CDR1 and CDR2 (germline): MNHEY, SMNVEV (reference sequence). This CDR3 contains 10 residues. The CDR3 reads CASMGETQYF. The DNA of the CDR3 is TGTGCCAGCATGGGGGAGACCCAGTACTTC.

For this clone: The junction departs from the called germline gene at one end, perhaps through a read error. The chain recombines TRBV5-5 with TRBJ2-7; D gene unclear. In germline, CDR1 is SGHKS, CDR2 YYEKEE (reference sequence). The CDR3 is 15 residues long. The CDR3 DNA is TGTGCCAGCAGCTTGGAAAATAGGGTATCCTATGAGCAGTACTTC. It codes for CASSLENRVSYEQYF.

The chain has TRBV29-1 and TRBJ1-1; D call uncertain. V was clipped by 0 bases and J by 2 bases, with 4 bases between them. Germline CDR1 SQVTM, CDR2 ANQGSEA. The CDR3 loop spans 12 amino acids. This chain's CDR3 is CSVEDRNTEAFF. CDR3 bases: TGCAGCGTTGAAGATCGAAACACTGAAGCTTTCTTT. The entire variable domain, with the rest obtained from reference TRBV29-1 and TRBJ1-1, is as follows: SAVISQKPSRDICQRGTSLTIQCQVDSQVTMMFWYRQQPGQSLTLIATANQGSEATYESGFVIDKFPISRPNLTFSTLTVSNMSPEDSSIYLCSVEDRNTEAFFGQGTRLTVV.

The V call is TRBV10-3, the J call TRBJ2-3; TRBD2 matches at 7 bases. The CDR3 covers 14 residues. CDR1 is ENHRY, CDR2 SYGVKD, per germline. The trim removed 11 bases at V and 4 bases at J, leaving 12 bases unmatched. The CDR3 reads CAPKEGGPADTQYF. CDR3 sequence (DNA): TGTGCCCCAAAGGAGGGAGGGCCCGCAGATACGCAGTATTTT.

This clone has a handful of counts. The CDR3 DNA is TGTGCCAGCAGTTACGACAGGTTCGGGGATACGCAGTATTTT. It encodes CASSYDRFGDTQYF. This chain uses TRBV6-6 with TRBJ2-3, with D maybe TRBD1 (6 bases). Germline-derived CDR1 and CDR2 are MNHNY and SVGAGI (reference sequence). This CDR3 spans 14 amino acids. Deletions cut 2 bases from V and 6 bases from J, with 12 bases between.

CDR3 coding DNA: TGTGCCAGCAGCTTAGATTTTGGCAGCATCTCCTACGAGCAGTACTTC. Translated: CASSLDFGSISYEQYF. J is TRBJ2-7 and V is TRBV11-3; D unresolved. This CDR3 has 16 residues. CDR1 is SGHNT and CDR2 is YENEEA in the germline V gene. V lost 0 bases to trimming and J lost 0 bases, with 12 bases between them.

This clone was seen only a few times. The chain carries TRBV25-1 and TRBJ1-3; no clear D. The CDR3 length is 15 residues. The ends were cut back, 5 bases at V and 0 bases at J, with 11 bases in the middle. Germline CDR1 reads MGHDK; CDR2 reads SYGVNS. CDR3 sequence: CASSTAEGSGNTIYF. The CDR3 DNA sequence: TGTGCCAGCAGTACCGCCGAAGGCTCTGGAAACACCATATATTTT.

This clone was observed a handful of times. The chain has TRBV29-1 and TRBJ1-5; TRBD1 aligns across 9 bases. This CDR3 comprises 13 residues. V shed 8 bases and J 3 bases; nucleotides not matched to a gene: 5. CDR1 is SQVTM, CDR2 ANQGSEA, per germline. The CDR3 DNA is TGCAGCCTCTACAGGGGGCACAATCAGCCCCAGCATTTT. It encodes CSLYRGHNQPQHF.

V gene TRBV4-1 combines with J gene TRBJ1-1; 7 nucleotides align to TRBD1. The trim removed 2 bases at V and 7 bases at J, leaving 10 bases unmatched. The CDR3 spans 15 residues. Germline V CDR1 and CDR2: MGHRA, YSYEKL. The CDR3 bases are TGCGCCAGCAGCCAACAAATCAAGGGGGCATATGAAGCTTTCTTT. Translating it yields CASSQQIKGAYEAFF.

Here the CDR3 reads CASSSVDGSYEQYF. The DNA of the CDR3 is TGTGCCAGCAGTTCGGTGGATGGGTCCTACGAGCAGTACTTC. This chain connects TRBV6-5 to TRBJ2-7; D is ambiguous. From germline, CDR1 is MNHEY and CDR2 SVGAGI. Trimming removed 4 bases at V and 1 base at J, with 11 bases between. This CDR3 has 14 residues.

This rearrangement joins TRBV5-6 to TRBJ1-1; TRBD1 matches at 8 bases. Germline V gives CDR1 SGHDT, CDR2 YYEEEE. The CDR3 is 18 residues long. Germline trimming cut 2 bases from V and 3 bases from J; bases unmatched to any gene: 15. The CDR3 spells CASSLSAYRGSDDTEAFF. The CDR3 DNA reads as TGTGCCAGCAGCTTATCCGCCTACAGGGGGTCTGATGACACTGAAGCTTTCTTT.